This section outlines one T cell receptor (beta chain) sequence together with its context. Its cognate antigen is unknown. This entry is derived from a study of T cell responses to AZD1222 COVID-19 vaccine. Regarding the study as a whole: Distributed over spike, vaccine-associated CD4 TCRs predominated at 160-218 and 743-854. Repertoires were obtained solely post-peak T cell response.

V lost 1 base and J lost 7, with 4 bases in between. There are 12 residues in the CDR3. CDR1 is KGHDR and CDR2 is SFDVKD in the germline V gene. Produced via immunoSEQ multiplex PCR; TCRdb's table is partial and in-frame only. The top ten clones hold under 11% of a sample with approximately 120,000 clones, over 75% of them seen once. The sample here was peripheral blood, taken on day 0 of AZD1222 vaccination. This chain connects TRBV24-1 to TRBJ2-1; D is unclear. This receptor was taken from an adult in good health. CDR3 loop: CATSDFGNEQFF. As DNA, the CDR3 is TGTGCCACCAGTGATTTCGGGAATGAGCAGTTCTTC.